This passage covers 24 T cell receptor beta chains from one sample sequenced in a study of lymphopenia after photon versus proton radiotherapy. TCRdb's table, derived via immunoSEQ multiplex PCR, lists solely in-frame clones and lacks some. The sample holds 28,000 or so clones, roughly 85% seen once. The sample was peripheral blood, taken from a patient treated with photon-based radiotherapy. These receptors originate from a man aged 25-40 years with gastric cancer.

The V and J genes are TRBV29-1 and TRBJ2-5, with TRBD1 matching 10 bases. Germline V CDR1 and CDR2: SQVTM, ANQGSEA. Trimming at V came to 6 bases and at J to 2 bases, leaving 3 bases not matched to a gene. This CDR3 is 13 amino acids long. The CDR3 spells CSVRTGGQETQYF. The CDR3 DNA is TGCAGCGTAAGGACAGGGGGTCAAGAGACCCAGTACTTC.

This rearrangement joins TRBV2 to TRBJ1-2, with no clear D. The CDR3 is 13 amino acids. Germline CDR1 and CDR2: SNHLY and FYNNEI. Trimming stripped 0 bases from V and 8 bases from J, with 10 bases between. CDR3 bases: TGTGCCAGCAGTGAAGCGCGACTAGTCGGCTACACCTTC. It is translated as CASSEARLVGYTF.

The rearrangement links TRBV6-1 to TRBJ2-5; tentative D call: TRBD1 (6 bases). CDR1 is MNHNS and CDR2 is SASEGT in the germline V gene. CDR3 length: 14 residues. Trimming left V 3 bases short and J 5 bases short, with 13 bases between. CDR3 loop: CASSDLGGSETQYF. Written as DNA, the CDR3 is TGTGCCAGCAGTGATCTAGGGGGTAGCGAGACCCAGTACTTC.

A few counts support this clone. The chain carries TRBV5-1 and TRBJ1-1; TRBD1 matches 7 bases. This CDR3 contains 15 residues. V was pared by 5 bases and J by 5 bases, with 12 bases of the junction left unmatched. Per the germline V gene, CDR1 is SGHRS and CDR2 is YFSETQ. The CDR3 protein is CASRMVEGAWTEAFF. CDR3 DNA sequence: TGCGCCAGCAGGATGGTAGAGGGGGCTTGGACTGAAGCTTTCTTT.

V and J are TRBV6-5 and TRBJ2-7; a possible D gene is TRBD2 (5 bases). This CDR3 is built from 11 residues. Trimming removed 6 bases at V and 4 bases at J, with 7 bases between. The germline CDR1 and CDR2 sequences are MNHEY and SVGAGI. CDR3 nucleotide sequence: TGTGCCAGCAGCACGGGGTACGAGCAGTACTTC. Protein product: CASSTGYEQYF.

This clone was seen a single time. The V call is TRBV5-6, the J call TRBJ2-2, with 8 nucleotides matching TRBD1. The CDR3 extends over 15 amino acids. The trim removed 5 bases at V and 4 bases at J, leaving 7 bases unmatched. Germline CDR1 and CDR2: SGHDT and YYEEEE. In nucleotides, the CDR3 is TGTGCCAGCAGTAGGGGTACAGGGGGCACCGGGGAGCTGTTTTTT. Its translation: CASSRGTGGTGELFF.

This chain joins TRBV15 and TRBJ1-5, with TRBD1 identical over 7 bases. Losses at the gene ends were 5 bases for V and 3 bases for J; bases not matched to a gene: 13. Per the germline V gene, CDR1 is LNHNV and CDR2 is YYDKDF (reference sequence). This CDR3 spans 17 amino acids. CDR3 nucleotides: TGTGCCACCAGCGGCAGGGGGGGGGAGGGTCACAATCAGCCCCAGCATTTT. Its protein product is CATSGRGGEGHNQPQHF.

J is TRBJ2-2 and V is TRBV7-2; 8 nucleotides agree with TRBD2. CDR1 SGHTA and CDR2 FQGNSA come from the germline V gene. The CDR3 covers 16 residues. The V and J ends lost 5 bases and 6 bases, in that order; junction bases with no gene match: 11. The CDR3 region has the DNA TGTGCCAGCAGCCCACGTGGAGCGGGGGAGTCCGGGGAGCTGTTTTTT. Translation gives CASSPRGAGESGELFF.

The V and J genes are TRBV7-2 and TRBJ2-2; 13 bases are a match to TRBD2. There are 17 residues in the CDR3. V trimming: 3 bases; J trimming: 7 bases; junction bases outside the gene matches: 8. Germline V gene data show CDR1 as SGHTA and CDR2 as FQGNSA. CDR3 bases: TGTGCCAGCAGCTTTGTCGGACTAGCGGGAGCGGGCGGGGAGCTGTTTTTT. Protein product: CASSFVGLAGAGGELFF. The complete variable domain, with remaining parts taken from reference TRBV7-2 and TRBJ2-2, reads GAGVSQSPSNKVTEKGKDVELRCDPISGHTALYWYRQSLGQGLEFLIYFQGNSAPDKSGLPSDRFSAERTGGSVSTLTIQRTQQEDSAVYLCASSFVGLAGAGGELFFGEGSRLTVL.

This clone has just a few counts. The chain couples TRBV6-5 to TRBJ2-7, with 11 positions matching TRBD1. The V segment lost 0 bases and the J segment 3 bases; nucleotides outside the gene matches: 1. CDR1 is MNHEY and CDR2 is SVGAGI in the germline V gene. The CDR3 consists of 15 residues. This CDR3 is CASSYSGTGGYEQYF. The CDR3 region has the DNA TGTGCCAGCAGTTACTCAGGGACAGGGGGCTACGAGCAGTACTTC.

The genes are TRBV25-1 and TRBJ2-1; unclear D gene. Germline CDR1 MGHDK, CDR2 SYGVNS. The CDR3 loop spans 13 amino acids. Between the trimmed V and J ends, which lost 4 bases and 6 bases, there was a span of 10 bases. CDR3 sequence (DNA): TGTGCCAGCAGTGTTGCAGGACGCAATGAGCAGTTCTTC. It encodes CASSVAGRNEQFF.

This clone came up once. The rearrangement uses TRBV4-2 and TRBJ2-3; TRBD2 aligns across 9 bases. Germline loops: CDR1 LGHNA, CDR2 YNFKEQ. The CDR3 is made up of 17 amino acids. V shed 0 bases, J shed 3 bases, and the junction held 7 bases outside the gene matches. CDR3 bases: TGTGCCAGCAGCCAAGAATCAGGACTAGCGAGGACAGATACGCAGTATTTT. This translates into CASSQESGLARTDTQYF.

CDR3 region: CASSLGVVSSYNSPLHF. The CDR3, as DNA: TGTGCCAGCAGCTTGGGGGTCGTGAGCTCCTATAATTCACCCCTCCACTTT. This sequence joins TRBV7-8 and TRBJ1-6; tentative D call: TRBD1 (5 bases). V gave up 3 bases and J gave up 0 bases, with 12 bases separating them. CDR1 is SGHVS and CDR2 is FQNEAQ in the germline V gene. The CDR3 runs 17 residues.

This chain connects TRBV1 to TRBJ1-5. TRBV1 is designated a pseudogene. The CDR3 runs to 20 residues. The CDR3 reads CTSSLKIRKPEIYSNQPQHF. The CDR3 nucleotides read TGCACCAGCAGCCTCAAGATACGTAAACCGGAGATTTATAGCAATCAGCCCCAGCATTTT.

Remarks on this clone: Other DNA sequences in the sample encode the same CDR3. The V call is TRBV27, the J call TRBJ2-1; D gene unclear. Germline V CDR1 and CDR2: MNHEY, SMNVEV (reference sequence). This CDR3 is 13 amino acids long. Trimming shortened V by 2 bases and J by 4 bases, and 6 bases separated the two germline ends. The chain's CDR3 is CASSLDSYNEQFF. The DNA for the CDR3 is TGTGCCAGCAGTTTAGATTCTTACAATGAGCAGTTCTTC.

This chain uses TRBV4-3 with TRBJ1-3, with no clear D. CDR3 size: 14 residues. The ends were cut back, 4 bases at V and 2 bases at J, with 9 bases in the middle. The germline V gene has CDR1 LGHNA and CDR2 YSLEER. Here the CDR3 DNA reads TGCGCCAGCAGCCCACAGTATACTGGAAACACCATATATTTT. This gives the protein CASSPQYTGNTIYF.

This rearrangement joins TRBV6-5 to TRBJ2-7; D is undetermined. Germline V gene lookup returns CDR1 MNHEY and CDR2 SVGAGI. The V and J ends lost 3 bases and 0 bases respectively, with 9 bases between them. This CDR3 region has 14 residues. Here the CDR3 reads CASSYGRSSYEQYF. The CDR3 DNA reads TGTGCCAGCAGTTATGGCAGGAGCTCCTACGAGCAGTACTTC.

The rearrangement links TRBV11-2 to TRBJ2-7; D remains ambiguous. V shed 3 bases and J shed 5 bases, with 11 bases lying between them. Germline CDR1 SGHAT, CDR2 FQNNGV. The CDR3 is made up of 13 amino acids. This CDR3 is CASSLTSPDEQYF. In DNA, the CDR3 is TGTGCCAGCAGCTTGACGTCACCAGACGAGCAGTACTTC.

This clone appeared once. CDR3 sequence reads: CASSFHSGQGTYEQYF. CDR3 sequence (DNA): TGTGCCAGCAGCTTTCACTCGGGACAGGGTACCTACGAGCAGTACTTC. The chain links TRBV13 to TRBJ2-7; 9 bases are shared with TRBD1. Trimming took 3 bases from V and 2 from J; bases not matched to a gene: 8. There are 16 residues in the CDR3. Germline-derived CDR1 and CDR2 are PRHDT and FYEKMQ (reference sequence).

This chain joins TRBV7-8 and TRBJ2-7, with TRBD2 matching 8 bases. The CDR3 covers 15 residues. Germline CDR1 SGHVS, CDR2 FQNEAQ. V dropped 1 base and J dropped 4; count of bases not matched to a gene: 6. The DNA for the CDR3 is TGTGCCAGCAGCTTAGGACTAGCGCCGGAGTACGAGCAGTACTTC. Translated, it gives CASSLGLAPEYEQYF. Full variable domain (missing parts from reference TRBV7-8 and TRBJ2-7): GAGVSQSPRYKVAKRGQDVALRCDPISGHVSLFWYQQALGQGPEFLTYFQNEAQLDKSGLPSDRFFAERPEGSVSTLKIQRTQQEDSAVYLCASSLGLAPEYEQYFGPGTRLTVT.

This chain joins TRBV7-9 and TRBJ2-3; 12 bases are shared with TRBD2. With V trimmed by 1 base and J by 5 bases, 4 bases remained unmatched. Per germline, CDR1 SEHNR and CDR2 FQNEAQ (reference sequence). The CDR3 contains 16 residues. The CDR3 sequence: CASSLGLAGGRDTQYF. The CDR3, as DNA: TGTGCCAGCAGCTTAGGGCTAGCGGGGGGGAGAGATACGCAGTATTTT.

The chain combines TRBV28 with TRBJ2-1, with 9 bases that match TRBD2. CDR3 length: 14 amino acids. Germline-derived CDR1 and CDR2 are MDHEN and SYDVKM. Unmatched junction bases numbered 7, after V lost 7 bases and J lost 6 bases. The CDR3 spells CASMGVAGANEQFF. The CDR3 DNA sequence: TGTGCCAGCATGGGGGTAGCGGGAGCCAATGAGCAGTTCTTC.

This clone was seen only once. The chain joins TRBV7-9 to TRBJ1-1; D possibly corresponds to TRBD1 (6 bases). Germline CDR1 SEHNR, CDR2 FQNEAQ (reference sequence). This CDR3 is built from 13 residues. V was cut by 2 bases and J by 6 bases, with 10 bases left in between. The CDR3 here is CASSLTGTPEAFF. DNA for the CDR3: TGTGCCAGCAGCTTAACAGGGACCCCTGAAGCTTTCTTT.

This clone was observed a few times. The chain recombines TRBV6-5 with TRBJ1-2, with D perhaps matching TRBD1 (5 bases). This CDR3 region has 12 residues. Germline V gene lookup returns CDR1 MNHEY and CDR2 SVGAGI. V was cut by 10 bases and J by 4 bases, with 13 bases left in between. CDR3 nucleotides: TGTGCCACCGGGGGAGGGATCTATGGCTACACCTTC. It codes for CATGGGIYGYTF.